These T cell receptor beta chains were read from a single sample in a study of T-cell memory formation after mild COVID-19. Using its own MiXCR run on the 5' RACE reads, TCRdb lists one record per CDR3 protein. The sample includes about 44,000 distinct CDR3 sequences, less than 7.5% of them seen just once. The sequenced sample was PBMCs or a T cell subset sorted from them (not recorded which). These receptors were collected from a man between 18 and 35 years old who had mild COVID-19 (a few samples of this study predate the infection). Cell type and time point are not known. CDR3s include the opening cysteine and the closing phenylalanine or tryptophan. D genes are given only for firm matches. The listing skips clone size in some rows; elsewhere it reads once, few, many or a size class.

>TRBJ2-1|TRBV20-1|NA|few
TGCAGTGCTACTACGGGGGCGGGGGCCCTAAATGAGCAGTTCTTC
CSATTGAGALNEQFF
>TRBJ2-2|TRBV12-3/TRBV12-4|TRBD2|few
TGTGCCGCCCGAGAGCGGGGGGGCGACACCGGGGAGCTGTTTTTT
CAARERGGDTGELFF
>TRBJ2-3|TRBV7-9|TRBD1|many
TGTGCCAGCAGCCCCGGGACAGGGGGCGCAGATACGCAGTATTTT
CASSPGTGGADTQYF
>TRBJ1-4|TRBV2|TRBD1|few
TGTGCCAGCAGGGGGACAGGGGGTAATGAAAAACTGTTTTTT
CASRGTGGNEKLFF
>TRBJ1-5|TRBV27|NA|NA
TGTGCCAGCAGAGCGACGGGCTTCAATCAGCCCCAGCATTTT
CASRATGFNQPQHF
>TRBJ1-1|TRBV7-2|NA|few
TGTGCCAGTCGTCGGGGACCGAACACTGAAGCTTTCTTT
CASRRGPNTEAFF
>TRBJ1-2|TRBV4-2|NA|few
TGTGCCAGCAGCCAAGATACGGGGGCGAACTATGGCTACACCTTC
CASSQDTGANYGYTF
>TRBJ2-2|TRBV7-2|NA|many
TGTGCCAGCAGCTTAGCGCTAAGCGGGGAGCTGTTTTTT
CASSLALSGELFF
>TRBJ1-2|TRBV4-2|NA|NA
TGTGCCAGCAGCCAAGAGGGGGGCTACACCTTC
CASSQEGGYTF
>TRBJ2-5|TRBV7-2|NA|many
TGTGCCAGCAGCTTAGTGGGGGGAGTGGATGAGACCCAGTACTTC
CASSLVGGVDETQYF